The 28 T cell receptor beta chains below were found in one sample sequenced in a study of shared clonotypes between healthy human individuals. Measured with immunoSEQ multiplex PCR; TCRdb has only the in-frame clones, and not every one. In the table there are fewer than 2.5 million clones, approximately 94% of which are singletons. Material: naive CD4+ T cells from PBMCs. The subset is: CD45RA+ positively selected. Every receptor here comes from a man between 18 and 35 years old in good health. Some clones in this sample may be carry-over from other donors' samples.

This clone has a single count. The CDR3 coding sequence is TGTGCCAGCAGTTCGACAGGGGATACCTACGAGCAGTACTTC. Its protein product is CASSSTGDTYEQYF. The rearrangement uses TRBV28 and TRBJ2-7; 8 bases map to TRBD1. The germline V gene has CDR1 MDHEN and CDR2 SYDVKM. J gave up 2 bases and V 4 bases, and 4 bases lay outside the gene matches. The CDR3 has 14 residues.

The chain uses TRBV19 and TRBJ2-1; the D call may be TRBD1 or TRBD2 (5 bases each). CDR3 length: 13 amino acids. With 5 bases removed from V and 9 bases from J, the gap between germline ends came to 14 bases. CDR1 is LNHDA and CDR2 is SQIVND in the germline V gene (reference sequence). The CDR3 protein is CASSVLGTSEQFF. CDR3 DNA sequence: TGTGCCAGTAGTGTTCTGGGGACGTCTGAGCAGTTCTTC. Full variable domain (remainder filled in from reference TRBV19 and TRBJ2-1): DGGITQSPKYLFRKEGQNVTLSCEQNLNHDAMYWYRQDPGQGLRLIYYSQIVNDFQKGDIAEGYSVSREKKESFPLTVTSAQKNPTAFYLCASSVLGTSEQFFGPGTRLTVL.

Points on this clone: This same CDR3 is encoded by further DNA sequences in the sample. CDR3 protein: CASSDGGYNEQFF. The CDR3 DNA follows: TGTGCCAGCAGTGATGGGGGTTACAATGAGCAGTTCTTC. The chain employs TRBV6-4 and TRBJ2-1; D might be TRBD1 or TRBD2, each matching 5 bases. With 3 bases removed from V and 4 bases from J, the gap between germline ends came to 7 bases. The CDR3 has 13 amino acids. Germline V gives CDR1 MRHNA, CDR2 SNTAGT.

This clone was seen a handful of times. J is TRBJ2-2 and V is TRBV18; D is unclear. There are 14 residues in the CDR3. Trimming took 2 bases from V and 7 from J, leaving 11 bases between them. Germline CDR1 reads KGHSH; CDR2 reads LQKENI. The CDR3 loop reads CASSPSAPSGELFF. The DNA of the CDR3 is TGTGCCAGCTCACCATCCGCCCCAAGCGGGGAGCTGTTTTTT.

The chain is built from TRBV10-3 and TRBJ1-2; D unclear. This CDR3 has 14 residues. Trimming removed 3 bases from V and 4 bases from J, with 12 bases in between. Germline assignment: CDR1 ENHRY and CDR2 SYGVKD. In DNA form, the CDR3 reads TGTGCCATCAGTGAAGAGGCTCCCCCCTATGGCTACACCTTC. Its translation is CAISEEAPPYGYTF.

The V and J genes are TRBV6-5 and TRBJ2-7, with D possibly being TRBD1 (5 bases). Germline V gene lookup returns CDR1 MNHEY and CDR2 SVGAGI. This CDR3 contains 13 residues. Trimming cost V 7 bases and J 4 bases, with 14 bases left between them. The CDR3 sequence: CASTPSGSYEQYF. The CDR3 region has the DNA TGTGCCAGCACCCCCTCAGGGTCTTACGAGCAGTACTTC.

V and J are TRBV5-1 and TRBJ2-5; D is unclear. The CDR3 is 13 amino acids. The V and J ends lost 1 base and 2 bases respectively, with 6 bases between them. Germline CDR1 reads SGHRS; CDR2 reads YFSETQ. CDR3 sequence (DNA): TGCGCCAGCAGCTTGCACAGACAAGAGACCCAGTACTTC. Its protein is CASSLHRQETQYF. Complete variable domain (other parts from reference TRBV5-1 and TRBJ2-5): KAGVTQTPRYLIKTRGQQVTLSCSPISGHRSVSWYQQTPGQGLQFLFEYFSETQRNKGNFPGRFSGRQFSNSRSEMNVSTLELGDSALYLCASSLHRQETQYFGPGTRLLVL.

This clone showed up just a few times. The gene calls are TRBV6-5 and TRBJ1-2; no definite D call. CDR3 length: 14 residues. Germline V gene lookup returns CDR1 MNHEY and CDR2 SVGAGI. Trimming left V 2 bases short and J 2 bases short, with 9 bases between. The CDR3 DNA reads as TGTGCCAGCAGTTACCGCACAGCGAACTATGGCTACACCTTC. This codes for CASSYRTANYGYTF.

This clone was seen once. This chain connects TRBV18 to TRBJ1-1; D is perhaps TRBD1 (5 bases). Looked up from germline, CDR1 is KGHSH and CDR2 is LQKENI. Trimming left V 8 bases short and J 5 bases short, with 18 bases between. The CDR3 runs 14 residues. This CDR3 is CASDPTGGKTEAFF. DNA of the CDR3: TGTGCCAGCGATCCCACGGGGGGGAAGACTGAAGCTTTCTTT.

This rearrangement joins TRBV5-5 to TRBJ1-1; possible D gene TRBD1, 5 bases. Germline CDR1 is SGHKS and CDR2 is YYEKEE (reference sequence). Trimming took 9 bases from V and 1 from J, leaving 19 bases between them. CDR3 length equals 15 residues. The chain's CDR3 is CATFPTSGGNTEAFF. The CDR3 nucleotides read TGTGCCACCTTCCCAACGTCTGGGGGGAACACTGAAGCTTTCTTT.

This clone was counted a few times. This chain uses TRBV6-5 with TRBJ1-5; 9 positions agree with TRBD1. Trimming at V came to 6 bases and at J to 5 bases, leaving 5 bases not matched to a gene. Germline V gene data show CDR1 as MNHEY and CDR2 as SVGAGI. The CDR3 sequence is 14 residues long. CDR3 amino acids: CASRRTGVDQPQHF. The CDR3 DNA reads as TGTGCCAGCAGACGGACAGGGGTCGATCAGCCCCAGCATTTT.

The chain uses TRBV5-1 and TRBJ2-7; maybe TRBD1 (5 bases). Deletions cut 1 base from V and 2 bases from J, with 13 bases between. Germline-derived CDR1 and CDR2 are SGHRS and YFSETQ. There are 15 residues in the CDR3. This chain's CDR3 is CASSLSTGNPYEQYF. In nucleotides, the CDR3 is TGCGCCAGCAGCTTGTCTACAGGAAACCCCTACGAGCAGTACTTC.

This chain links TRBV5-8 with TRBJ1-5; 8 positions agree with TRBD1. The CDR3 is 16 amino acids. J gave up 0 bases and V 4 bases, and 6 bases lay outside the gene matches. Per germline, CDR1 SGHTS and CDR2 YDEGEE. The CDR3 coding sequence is TGTGCCAGCAGCCACCGGACAGGGAGTAGCAATCAGCCCCAGCATTTT. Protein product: CASSHRTGSSNQPQHF. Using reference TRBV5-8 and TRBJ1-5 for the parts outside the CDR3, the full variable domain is EAGVTQSPTHLIKTRGQQATLRCSPISGHTSVYWYQQALGLGLQFLLWYDEGEERNRGNFPPRFSGRQFPNYSSELNVNALELEDSALYLCASSHRTGSSNQPQHFGDGTRLSIL.

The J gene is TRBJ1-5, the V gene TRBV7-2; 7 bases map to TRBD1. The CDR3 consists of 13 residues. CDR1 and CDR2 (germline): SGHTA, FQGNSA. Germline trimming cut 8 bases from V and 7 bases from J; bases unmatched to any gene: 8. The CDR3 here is CASVITGDQPQHF. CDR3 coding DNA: TGTGCCAGCGTTATTACAGGGGACCAGCCCCAGCATTTT.

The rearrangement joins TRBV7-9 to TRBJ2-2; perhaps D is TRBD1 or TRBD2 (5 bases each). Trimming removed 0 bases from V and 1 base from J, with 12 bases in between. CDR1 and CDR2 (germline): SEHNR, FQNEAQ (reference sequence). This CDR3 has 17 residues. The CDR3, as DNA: TGTGCCAGCAGCTTAGCGTGGGGGTGGCAGAACACCGGGGAGCTGTTTTTT. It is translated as CASSLAWGWQNTGELFF.

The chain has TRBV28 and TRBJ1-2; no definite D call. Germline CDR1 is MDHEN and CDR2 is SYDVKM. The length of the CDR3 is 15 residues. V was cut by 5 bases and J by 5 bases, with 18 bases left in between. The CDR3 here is CASSLTPGARYGYTF. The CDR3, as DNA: TGTGCCAGCAGTCTAACCCCCGGCGCCCGGTATGGCTACACCTTC.

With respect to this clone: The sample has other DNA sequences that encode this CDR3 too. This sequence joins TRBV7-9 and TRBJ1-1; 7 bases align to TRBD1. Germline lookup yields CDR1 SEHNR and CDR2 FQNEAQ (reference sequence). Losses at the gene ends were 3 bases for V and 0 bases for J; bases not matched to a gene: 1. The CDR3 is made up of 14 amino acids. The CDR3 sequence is CASSLGQLNTEAFF. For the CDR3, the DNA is TGTGCCAGCAGCTTGGGACAGCTGAACACTGAAGCTTTCTTT.

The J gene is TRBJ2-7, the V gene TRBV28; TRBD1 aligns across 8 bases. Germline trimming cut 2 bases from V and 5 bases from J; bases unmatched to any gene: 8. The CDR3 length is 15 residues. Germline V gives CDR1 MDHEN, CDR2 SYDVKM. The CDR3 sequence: CASSLPPGQAHEQYF. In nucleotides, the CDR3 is TGTGCCAGCAGTTTACCTCCGGGACAGGCCCACGAGCAGTACTTC.

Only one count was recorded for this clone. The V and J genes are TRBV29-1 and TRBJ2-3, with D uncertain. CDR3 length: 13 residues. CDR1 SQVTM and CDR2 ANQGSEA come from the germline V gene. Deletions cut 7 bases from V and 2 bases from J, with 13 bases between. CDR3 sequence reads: CSAADRYTDTQYF. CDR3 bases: TGCAGCGCCGCGGACCGCTACACAGATACGCAGTATTTT.

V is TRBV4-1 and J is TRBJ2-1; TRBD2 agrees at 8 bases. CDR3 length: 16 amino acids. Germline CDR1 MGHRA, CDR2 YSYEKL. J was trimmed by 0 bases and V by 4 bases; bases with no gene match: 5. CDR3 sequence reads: CASSLVTSGSYNEQFF. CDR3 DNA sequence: TGCGCCAGCAGCCTTGTCACTAGCGGCTCCTACAATGAGCAGTTCTTC.

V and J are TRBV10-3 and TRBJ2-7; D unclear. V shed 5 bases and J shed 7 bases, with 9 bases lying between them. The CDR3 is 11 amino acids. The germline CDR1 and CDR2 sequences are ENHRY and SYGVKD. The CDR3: CAISLKGEQYF. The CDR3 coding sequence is TGTGCCATCAGTTTGAAGGGTGAGCAGTACTTC.

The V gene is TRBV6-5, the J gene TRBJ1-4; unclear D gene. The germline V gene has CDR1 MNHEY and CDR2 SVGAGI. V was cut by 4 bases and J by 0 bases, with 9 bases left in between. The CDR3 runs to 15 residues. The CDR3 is CASSWTAATNEKLFF. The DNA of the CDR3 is TGTGCCAGCAGTTGGACGGCAGCAACTAATGAAAAACTGTTTTTT.

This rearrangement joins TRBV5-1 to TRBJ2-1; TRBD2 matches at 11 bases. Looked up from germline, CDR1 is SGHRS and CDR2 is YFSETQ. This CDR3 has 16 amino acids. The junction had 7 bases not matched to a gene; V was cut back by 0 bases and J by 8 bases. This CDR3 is CASSLALAGDGDEQFF. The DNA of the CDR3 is TGCGCCAGCAGCTTGGCACTAGCGGGAGACGGGGATGAGCAGTTCTTC.

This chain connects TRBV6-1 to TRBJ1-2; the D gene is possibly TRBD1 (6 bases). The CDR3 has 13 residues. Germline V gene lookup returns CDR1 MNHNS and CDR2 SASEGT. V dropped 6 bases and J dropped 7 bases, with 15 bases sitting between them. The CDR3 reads CASRETGPSGYTF. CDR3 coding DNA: TGTGCCAGCAGGGAGACAGGTCCAAGTGGCTACACCTTC.

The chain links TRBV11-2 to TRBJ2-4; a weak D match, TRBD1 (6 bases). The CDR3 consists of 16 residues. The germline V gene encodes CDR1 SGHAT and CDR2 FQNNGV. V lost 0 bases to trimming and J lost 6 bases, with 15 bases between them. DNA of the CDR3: TGTGCCAGCAGCTTAGATCTGCAGGGGCCGGGAAACATTCAGTACTTC. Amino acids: CASSLDLQGPGNIQYF.

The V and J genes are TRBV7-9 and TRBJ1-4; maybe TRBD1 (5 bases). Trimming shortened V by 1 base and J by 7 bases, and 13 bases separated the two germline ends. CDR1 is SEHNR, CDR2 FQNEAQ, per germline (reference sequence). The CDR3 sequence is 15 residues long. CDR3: CASSLVGGEGEKLFF. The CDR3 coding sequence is TGTGCCAGCAGCTTAGTCGGGGGAGAGGGTGAAAAACTGTTTTTT.

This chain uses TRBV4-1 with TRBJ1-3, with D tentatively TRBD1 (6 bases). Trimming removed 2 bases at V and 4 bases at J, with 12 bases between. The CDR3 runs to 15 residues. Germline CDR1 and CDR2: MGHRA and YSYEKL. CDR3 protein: CASSQMTGPGNTIYF. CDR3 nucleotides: TGCGCCAGCAGCCAAATGACAGGCCCAGGAAACACCATATATTTT.

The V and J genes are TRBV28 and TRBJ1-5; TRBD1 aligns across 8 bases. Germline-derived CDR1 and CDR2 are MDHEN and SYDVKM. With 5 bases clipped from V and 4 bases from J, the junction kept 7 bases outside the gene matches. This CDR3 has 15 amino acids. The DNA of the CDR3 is TGTGCCAGCAGTCGAGACAGGGGTGGGAATCAGCCCCAGCATTTT. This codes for CASSRDRGGNQPQHF. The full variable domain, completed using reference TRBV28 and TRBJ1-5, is DVKVTQSSRYLVKRTGEKVFLECVQDMDHENMFWYRQDPGLGLRLIYFSYDVKMKEKGDIPEGYSVSREKKERFSLILESASTNQTSMYLCASSRDRGGNQPQHFGDGTRLSIL.